One sample yielded the 4 T cell receptor beta chains listed below, sequenced in a study of radiotherapy plus CTLA-4 blockade in lung cancer. Assay used: immunoSEQ multiplex PCR; TCRdb lists only in-frame clones, some missing. This sample has under 65,000 clones, with 60% to 80% found just once. The material was peripheral blood, obtained from a patient treated with radiotherapy plus ipilimumab. Receptors originate from a human donor with non-small cell lung cancer whose response to radiotherapy plus ipilimumab could not be evaluated.

The chain's CDR3 is CASSFGQSVSSYEQYF. CDR3 nucleotide sequence: TGTGCCAGCAGCTTTGGACAGTCTGTTAGCTCCTACGAGCAGTACTTC. The chain uses TRBV7-6 and TRBJ2-7, with a tentative D call TRBD1 (6 bases). Germline loops: CDR1 SGHVS, CDR2 FNYEAQ. Trimming left V 3 bases short and J 0 bases short, with 15 bases between. The CDR3 spans 16 residues.

CDR3 bases: TGTGCCACCAGCAGGGTAGCGGGAGGGCCGCCCTACAATGAGCAGTTCTTC. It yields the protein CATSRVAGGPPYNEQFF. The chain employs TRBV15 and TRBJ2-1, with TRBD2 identical over 11 bases. The V segment lost 3 bases and the J segment 2 bases; nucleotides outside the gene matches: 6. Looked up from germline, CDR1 is LNHNV and CDR2 is YYDKDF (reference sequence). The CDR3 runs 17 residues.

The V and J genes are TRBV6-1 and TRBJ1-6, with 10 bases lining up with TRBD1. V lost 8 bases and J lost 7; bases outside the gene matches: 8. Germline CDR1 MNHNS, CDR2 SASEGT. The CDR3 has 15 amino acids. In DNA, the CDR3 is TGTGCCAGCCGGGCGGGACAGGGGTGGAATTCACCCCTCCACTTT. Translated, it gives CASRAGQGWNSPLHF.

The chain employs TRBV5-1 and TRBJ2-1; 8 positions match TRBD2. Germline V gene data show CDR1 as SGHRS and CDR2 as YFSETQ. The length of the CDR3 is 14 residues. Trimming at V came to 3 bases and at J to 6 bases, leaving 5 bases not matched to a gene. The CDR3 bases are TGCGCCAGCAGCTCGGGGGGGCGGGGCAATGAGCAGTTCTTC. This sequence encodes CASSSGGRGNEQFF.